One and the same sample provided the 7 T cell receptor beta chains below, sequenced in a study of regulatory T cells in long-lasting Graves disease. The time point denotes: newly diagnosed GD, antithyroid drugs for less than 3 months. PBMC RNA served as the TCR library source. In building TCR beta libraries, iRepertoire HTBI primers were used together with Arm-PCR of CDR3 regions. From the multiplex PCR reads, TCRdb called clonotypes with MiXCR, one entry per CDR3 protein. The sample gives a few hundred thousand distinct CDR3 sequences, 15% to 20% of which show up once; about 10% is in the top ten. These same data were also listed under a study on T cells in Graves' hyperthyroidism and ophthalmopathy.

The sequences come from peripheral blood mononuclear cells (PBMCs), collected at new diagnosis, from a patient treated with antithyroid drugs. These receptors were obtained from a woman aged 25 to 39 with Graves disease.

About this clonotype: It may be a read error: a sequence one base away is much more abundant. This chain uses TRBV28 with TRBJ2-1; 9 positions agree with TRBD1. The CDR3 runs to 15 residues. CDR1 and CDR2 from the germline V gene are MDHEN and SYDVKM. V lost 7 bases, J lost 10 bases, and 14 bases stayed unmatched. CDR3 residues: CASTTTGTGRYEQFF. CDR3 bases: TGTGCCAGCACCACCACCGGGACAGGGCGCTACGAGCAGTTCTTC.

Notes on this clonotype: One end of the junction does not line up with germline, which may come from a read error. The rearrangement links TRBV2 to TRBJ1-6, with D uncertain. Germline CDR1 is SNHLY and CDR2 is FYNNEI. The CDR3 consists of 13 residues. The DNA for the CDR3 is TGTGCCAGCAGTCGGTTTGGAAATTCGCCCCTCCACTTT. This translates into CASSRFGNSPLHF.

This clonotype was counted ten times or more. The rearrangement joins TRBV2 to TRBJ1-2, with D tentatively TRBD1 (5 bases). The CDR3 has 14 amino acids. V was trimmed by 8 bases and J by 8 bases, leaving 21 bases between them. The germline V gene encodes CDR1 SNHLY and CDR2 FYNNEI. CDR3 in DNA: TGTGCCAGCCCCGATTTAATGAAAGGGGAAGGCTACACCTTC. It yields the protein CASPDLMKGEGYTF.

V usage is TRBV5-1 and J usage is TRBJ1-1; 7 bases map to TRBD1. Germline CDR1 reads SGHRS; CDR2 reads YFSETQ. The CDR3 consists of 15 residues. The V and J ends lost 0 bases and 0 bases, in that order; junction bases with no gene match: 2. The CDR3 region has the DNA TGCGCCAGCAGCTTGGGAGGACAGGTGAACACTGAAGCTTTCTTT. Its translation: CASSLGGQVNTEAFF.

Ten or more counts support this clonotype. V usage is TRBV29-1 and J usage is TRBJ2-7, with 15 nucleotides matching TRBD2. Germline CDR1 and CDR2: SQVTM and ANQGSEA. With 6 bases clipped from V and 3 bases from J, the junction kept 9 bases outside the gene matches. The CDR3 totals 16 residues. CDR3: CSVKGLAGGGGYEQYF. In DNA, the CDR3 is TGCAGCGTAAAGGGACTAGCGGGAGGAGGCGGCTACGAGCAGTACTTC.

This clonotype has ten or more counts. V is TRBV19 and J is TRBJ1-1; D is uncertain. V lost 5 bases to trimming and J lost 1 base, with 14 bases between them. The CDR3 is made up of 15 amino acids. Per the germline V gene, CDR1 is LNHDA and CDR2 is SQIVND (reference sequence). CDR3 DNA sequence: TGTGCCAGTAGTTTCCCACCAGGTCAGAACACTGAAGCTTTCTTT. It is translated as CASSFPPGQNTEAFF.

This chain uses TRBV7-2 with TRBJ2-7; perhaps TRBD1 as D (6 bases). The V end was cut by 4 bases, the J end by 4 bases, with 14 bases between. The CDR3 spans 14 residues. Germline-derived CDR1 and CDR2 are SGHTA and FQGNSA. CDR3 nucleotide sequence: TGTGCCAGCAGCTCCTATCTGGACAGTTACGAGCAGTACTTC. Encoded protein: CASSSYLDSYEQYF.